A selection of T cell receptor beta chains follows, all from one sample in a study of CD8+ T cells in alopecia areata. Generated by immunoSEQ multiplex PCR, the TCRdb table keeps only in-frame clones and is missing some. The sample holds about 200,000 clones, 35% to 45% seen once. The starting material was CD4+ T cells sorted from blood, obtained at approximately week 30, from a patient treated with tofacitinib. The receptors shown here come from a human donor with alopecia areata. Each CDR3 is given with its conserved first and last residue. A D gene is named only where the DNA matches it firmly. Clone size is stated in some rows and not others, as once, few, many or a class when expanded.

v_call,d_call,clone_size,j_call,cdr3_length,cdr3_nt,cdr3_aa
TRBV9,.,few,TRBJ1-1,16,TGTGCCAGCAGCGTAGTTCCCCAGGTCGGGGGCACTGAAGCTTTCTTT,CASSVVPQVGGTEAFF
TRBV4-1,.,.,TRBJ2-7,17,TGCGCCAGCAGCCAAGTCTTCGAGGGGGGGAAGCGATACGAGCAGTACTTC,CASSQVFEGGKRYEQYF
TRBV7-9,TRBD1,.,TRBJ2-2,15,TGTGCCAGCAGCTCGGGACAGGGGGGCACCGGGGAGCTGTTTTTT,CASSSGQGGTGELFF
TRBV6-6,.,.,TRBJ1-2,15,TGTGCCAGCAGTTACACTGACAGCGATAACTATGGCTACACCTTC,CASSYTDSDNYGYTF
TRBV6-1,.,few,TRBJ1-1,14,TGTGCCAGCAGTGAGGTGAGGGAGAGGTCTGAAGCTTTCTTT,CASSEVRERSEAFF
TRBV6-5,.,few,TRBJ2-1,15,TGTGCCAGCAGTTACTCGCCCAGCCGCGACAATGAGCAGTTCTTC,CASSYSPSRDNEQFF
TRBV5-4,TRBD2,.,TRBJ2-3,16,TGTGCCAGCAGCAAAACTAGCGGGAGGGGCACAGATACGCAGTATTTT,CASSKTSGRGTDTQYF
TRBV4-2,.,few,TRBJ2-4,13,TGTGCCAGCAGCCAAGACGAGCCGAGCATTCAGTACTTC,CASSQDEPSIQYF
TRBV7-2,.,.,TRBJ1-6,13,TGTGCCAGCAGCTTAGACTACGAGTCACCCCTCCACTTT,CASSLDYESPLHF
TRBV11-2,.,few,TRBJ2-7,13,TGTGCCAGCACCCCAAAATCAGTTGGGGAGCAGTACTTC,CASTPKSVGEQYF
TRBV9,TRBD2,.,TRBJ2-1,14,TGTGCCAGCAGCCCTGAGATAGCGGGAAGTCAGCAGTTCTTC,CASSPEIAGSQQFF
TRBV5-1,TRBD1,.,TRBJ2-7,14,TGCGCCAGCAGCTTCCCGGACAGGCCCTACGAGCAGTACTTC,CASSFPDRPYEQYF
TRBV29-1,TRBD1,.,TRBJ1-1,15,TGCAGCGTTGATAGTAGGGGGCGCGTAGACACTGAAGCTTTCTTT,CSVDSRGRVDTEAFF
TRBV6-5,TRBD1,few,TRBJ2-7,15,TGTGCCAGCACCCCCAACCGGGACAGAACCTACGAGCAGTACTTC,CASTPNRDRTYEQYF
TRBV4-1,.,.,TRBJ2-7,17,TGCGCCAGCAGCCTCGCCCCTGGAGGGGCCCCTTCCTACGAGCAGTACTTC,CASSLAPGGAPSYEQYF
TRBV4-1,.,few,TRBJ2-3,12,TGCGCCAGCAGCCAAGTAGCAGATACGCAGTATTTT,CASSQVADTQYF
TRBV6-1,TRBD1,.,TRBJ1-5,17,TGTGCCAGCAGTGAGAGGACAGGGGGCGGGGGCAATCAGCCCCAGCATTTT,CASSERTGGGGNQPQHF
TRBV30,.,few,TRBJ1-3,13,TGTGTCTGGAACCCGGGCTCTGGAAACACCATATATTTT,CVWNPGSGNTIYF
TRBV7-9,TRBD1,.,TRBJ1-1,15,TGTGCCAGCAGCTTAAGTTTGGGACAGGGGGTTGAAGCTTTCTTT,CASSLSLGQGVEAFF
TRBV7-9,.,few,TRBJ2-5,16,TGTGCCAGCAGCTTAGGGCTAGATCTCTACCAAGAGACCCAGTACTTC,CASSLGLDLYQETQYF
TRBV20-1,TRBD1,once,TRBJ1-2,11,TGCAGTGCGGAACAGGGGTATGGCTACACCTTC,CSAEQGYGYTF
TRBV19,TRBD1,few,TRBJ1-1,16,TGTGCCAGTAGTATAGGCGGCAGGGGGCCGAAGACTGAAGCTTTCTTT,CASSIGGRGPKTEAFF
TRBV7-2,TRBD2,.,TRBJ2-1,17,TGTGCCAGCAGCCTGCGGCTAGCGGGAGGGCCAGGGAATGAGCAGTTCTTC,CASSLRLAGGPGNEQFF
TRBV4-2,.,few,TRBJ1-2,14,TGTGCCAGCAGCCAGGATAATCTACCTTATGGCTACACCTTC,CASSQDNLPYGYTF
TRBV7-9,.,.,TRBJ1-2,15,TGTGCCAGCAGCTGGTACAGGGTTTTGGACTATGGCTACACCTTC,CASSWYRVLDYGYTF
TRBV5-1,.,few,TRBJ2-5,14,TGCGCCAGCAGCTTTTCCGGAGGAGAGGAGACCCAGTACTTC,CASSFSGGEETQYF
TRBV7-3,.,.,TRBJ2-7,15,TGTGCCAACAGCTTAAGGCCCGGGTATGCCTACGAGCAGTACTTC,CANSLRPGYAYEQYF
TRBV2,TRBD1,.,TRBJ1-5,15,TGTGCCAGCAGTGCACAGGGGGCTCAAAATCAGCCCCAGCATTTT,CASSAQGAQNQPQHF
TRBV6-6,TRBD1,.,TRBJ1-2,12,TGTGCCAGCACCAAGACAGGGGATGGCTACACCTTC,CASTKTGDGYTF